Listed below are T cell receptor beta chains from one sample, sequenced in a study of blood T cell repertoires in COVID-19. TCRdb keeps only in-frame clones here, not all; method: immunoSEQ multiplex PCR. The sample has 220,000 or so clones, 65% to 85% seen once. The sequenced sample was PBMCs or T cells enriched from blood (not recorded which). The receptors originated from a woman between 40 and 50 years old who had recovered from COVID-19. Each CDR3 is given without its conserved first and last residue. D genes are given only for firm matches.

D | J | length | V | CDR3
TRBD1 | TRBJ1-3 | 17 | TRBV5-8 | ASSWTGTGSLSSGNTIY
NA | TRBJ2-5 | 12 | TRBV3-1/TRBV3-2 | ASIPGQSQETQY
NA | TRBJ2-1 | 12 | TRBV3-1/TRBV3-2 | ASSHSRAYNEQF
NA | TRBJ1-6 | 11 | TRBV24-1 | ATSEQHNSPLH
NA | TRBJ1-2 | 10 | TRBV7-2 | ASSSVRSGYT
TRBD1 | TRBJ1-4 | 13 | TRBV6-5 | ASSHRGRANEKLF
TRBD2 | TRBJ2-5 | 14 | TRBV9 | ASSVGLAGGVETQY
NA | TRBJ2-7 | 10 | TRBV7-9 | ASSLVSYEQY
TRBD1 | TRBJ1-1 | 11 | TRBV5-1 | ASSYYRGVSAF
NA | TRBJ2-7 | 12 | TRBV11-2 | ASRQLRGGYEQY
TRBD2 | TRBJ2-1 | 13 | TRBV4-3 | ASSQSLGLYNEQF
NA | TRBJ1-2 | 11 | TRBV11-2 | ASSLVAGGGYT
NA | TRBJ2-7 | 13 | TRBV27 | ASRRGGVSAYEQY
NA | TRBJ2-1 | 14 | TRBV7-8 | ASSLANSISYNEQF
TRBD2 | TRBJ2-1 | 14 | TRBV19 | ASSQVLAGTYNEQF
TRBD2 | TRBJ2-7 | 17 | TRBV5-3 | ARSFLGPRTSGVSYEQY
NA | TRBJ1-3 | 12 | TRBV5-1 | ASSIGRSGNTIY
NA | TRBJ2-1 | 13 | TRBV5-6 | ASSLEAGSRNEQF
TRBD2 | TRBJ2-7 | 13 | TRBV5-1 | ASSFVTSGRAEQY
TRBD1 | TRBJ1-1 | 13 | TRBV28 | ASSLPGGGVTEAF
TRBD1 | TRBJ2-5 | 14 | TRBV11-2 | ASSPSPGGEKETQY
NA | TRBJ2-3 | 16 | TRBV1 | TSSPGTSGRGPSDTQY
TRBD2 | TRBJ2-3 | 14 | TRBV7-2 | ASSAPIAGERDTQY
NA | TRBJ2-1 | 12 | TRBV5-1 | ASSTRLVPNEQF
TRBD1 | TRBJ1-1 | 12 | TRBV19 | ASSDDRGNSEAF
TRBD2 | TRBJ2-1 | 13 | TRBV7-9 | ASSLGLAGVSEQF
TRBD2 | TRBJ2-1 | 15 | TRBV2 | ASSVLAGGLTYNEQF
NA | TRBJ2-5 | 13 | TRBV4-3 | ASSQYPGYQETQY
TRBD1 | TRBJ2-7 | 12 | TRBV2 | ASRGDRVTYEQY
NA | TRBJ2-1 | 10 | TRBV28 | ASLDSYNEQF
TRBD2 | TRBJ2-3 | 12 | TRBV6-1 | ASSEGTSSDTQY
TRBD1 | TRBJ1-5 | 11 | TRBV2 | ASGTGLNQPQH
NA | TRBJ2-1 | 11 | TRBV7-2 | ASSTGPYNEQF
NA | TRBJ1-3 | 10 | TRBV27 | ASRGAGNTIY
TRBD2 | TRBJ2-1 | 11 | TRBV13 | ASSLGLANEQF
NA | TRBJ2-2 | 11 | TRBV11-2 | ASSFSGTGELF
NA | TRBJ1-5 | 14 | TRBV5-8 | ASSLGVRASNQPQH
NA | TRBJ1-2 | 11 | TRBV28 | ASTRSPGVGYT
TRBD2 | TRBJ2-3 | 11 | TRBV10-3 | AIRREGTDTQY
NA | TRBJ1-1 | 11 | TRBV28 | ASSLDGGPEAF
NA | TRBJ1-2 | 14 | TRBV23-1 | ASSQTRAGPHYGYT
TRBD2 | TRBJ2-3 | 13 | TRBV7-2 | ASSLDGAGADTQY
TRBD2 | TRBJ2-5 | 15 | TRBV27 | ASSLRPPGGPQETQY
TRBD2 | TRBJ2-2 | 12 | TRBV30 | AWGRDLDTGELF
NA | TRBJ2-5 | 12 | TRBV4-1 | ASSRGQIEETQY
TRBD1 | TRBJ2-7 | 15 | TRBV5-3 | ARSYPGTGPGAYEQY
TRBD1 | TRBJ2-2 | 21 | TRBV24-1 | ATSDLGTGGLGQRGRRTGELF
NA | TRBJ2-1 | 10 | TRBV28 | ASSFRVDEQF
TRBD1 | TRBJ1-3 | 15 | TRBV27 | ASSLRPGTGGGNTIY
TRBD2 | TRBJ2-5 | 13 | TRBV5-1 | ASSNAPGTRETQY
TRBD2 | TRBJ2-1 | 13 | TRBV19 | ASSIWLAGGSEQF
NA | TRBJ1-2 | 9 | TRBV11-2 | ASSSQGGYT
TRBD2 | TRBJ2-1 | 12 | TRBV27 | ASSVRAGGHEQF
NA | TRBJ2-7 | 12 | TRBV3-1/TRBV3-2 | ASSQGWGAYEQY
TRBD1 | TRBJ2-2 | 13 | TRBV5-1 | ASSLDRGRTGELF
TRBD1 | TRBJ1-2 | 12 | TRBV7-2 | ASSLGQGEYGYT
TRBD1 | TRBJ1-1 | 12 | TRBV24-1 | ATRQGAGGTEAF